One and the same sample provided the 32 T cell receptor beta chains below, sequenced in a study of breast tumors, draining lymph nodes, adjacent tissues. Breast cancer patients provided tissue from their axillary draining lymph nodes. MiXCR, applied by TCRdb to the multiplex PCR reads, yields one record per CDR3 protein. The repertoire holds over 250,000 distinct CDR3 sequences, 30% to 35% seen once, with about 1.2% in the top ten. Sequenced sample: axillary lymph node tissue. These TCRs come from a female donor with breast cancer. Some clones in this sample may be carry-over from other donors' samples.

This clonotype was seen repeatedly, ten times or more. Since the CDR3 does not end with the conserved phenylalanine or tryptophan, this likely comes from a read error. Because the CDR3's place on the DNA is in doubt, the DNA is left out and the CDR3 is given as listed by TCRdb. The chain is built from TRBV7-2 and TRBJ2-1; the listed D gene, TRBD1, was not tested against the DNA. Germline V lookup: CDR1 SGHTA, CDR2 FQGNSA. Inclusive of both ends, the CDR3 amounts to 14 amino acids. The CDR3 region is CASSFTYLGAPNGY.

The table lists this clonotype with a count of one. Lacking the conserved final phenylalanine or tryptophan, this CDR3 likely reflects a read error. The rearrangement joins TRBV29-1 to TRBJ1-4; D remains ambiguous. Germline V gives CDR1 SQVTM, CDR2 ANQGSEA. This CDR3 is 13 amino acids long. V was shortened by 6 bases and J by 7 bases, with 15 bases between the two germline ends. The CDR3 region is CSVSGPNSEKLFL. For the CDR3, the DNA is TGCAGCGTCTCTGGCCCCAACTCTGAAAAACTGTTTCTT.

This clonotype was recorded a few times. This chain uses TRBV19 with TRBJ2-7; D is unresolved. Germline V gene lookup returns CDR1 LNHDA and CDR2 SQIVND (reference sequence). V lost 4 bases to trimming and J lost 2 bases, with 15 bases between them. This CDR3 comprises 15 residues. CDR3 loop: CASSTDSPRAYEQYF. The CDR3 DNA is TGTGCCAGTAGTACTGACTCTCCCCGGGCCTACGAGCAGTACTTC.

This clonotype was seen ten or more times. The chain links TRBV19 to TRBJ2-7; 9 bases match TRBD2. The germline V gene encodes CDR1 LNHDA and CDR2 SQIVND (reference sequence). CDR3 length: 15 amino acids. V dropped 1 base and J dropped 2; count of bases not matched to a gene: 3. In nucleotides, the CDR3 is TGTGCCAGTAGTATAGCGACTAGCGGTCCCTACGAGCAGTACTTC. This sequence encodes CASSIATSGPYEQYF.

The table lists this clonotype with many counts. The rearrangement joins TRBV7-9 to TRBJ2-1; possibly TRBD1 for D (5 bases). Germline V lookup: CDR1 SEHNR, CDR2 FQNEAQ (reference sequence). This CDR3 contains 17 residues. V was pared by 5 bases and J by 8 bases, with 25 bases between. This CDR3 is CASSGPRGIIESDEQFF. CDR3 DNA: TGTGCCAGCAGCGGTCCTAGGGGTATAATTGAATCGGATGAGCAGTTCTTC.

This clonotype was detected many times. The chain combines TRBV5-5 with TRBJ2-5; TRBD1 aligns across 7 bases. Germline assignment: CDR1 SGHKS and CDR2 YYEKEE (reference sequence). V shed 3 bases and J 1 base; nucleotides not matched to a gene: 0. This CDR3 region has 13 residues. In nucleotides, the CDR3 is TGTGCCAGCAGCTGGGACAGCCAAGAGACCCAGTACTTC. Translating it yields CASSWDSQETQYF.

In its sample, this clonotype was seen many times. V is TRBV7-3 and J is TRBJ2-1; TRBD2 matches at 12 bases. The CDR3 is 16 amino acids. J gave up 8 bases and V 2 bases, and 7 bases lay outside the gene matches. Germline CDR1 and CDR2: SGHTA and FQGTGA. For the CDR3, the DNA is TGTGCCAGCAGCTTAGAGACTAGCGGGAGTAAATATGAGCAGTTCTTC. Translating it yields CASSLETSGSKYEQFF.

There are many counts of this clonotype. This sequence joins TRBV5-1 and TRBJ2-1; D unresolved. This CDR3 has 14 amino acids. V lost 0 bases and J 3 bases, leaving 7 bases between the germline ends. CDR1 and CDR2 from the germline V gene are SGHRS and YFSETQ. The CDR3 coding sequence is TGCGCCAGCAGCTTGGATGACGGCTACAATGAGCAGTTCTTC. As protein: CASSLDDGYNEQFF.

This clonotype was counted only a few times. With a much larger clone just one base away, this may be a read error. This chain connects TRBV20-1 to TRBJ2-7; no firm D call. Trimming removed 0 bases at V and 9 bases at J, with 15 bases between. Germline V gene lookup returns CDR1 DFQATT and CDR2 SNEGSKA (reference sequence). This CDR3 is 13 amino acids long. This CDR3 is CSARDQVLGAQYF. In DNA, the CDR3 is TGCAGTGCTAGAGATCAGGTCCTCGGCGCGCAGTACTTC.

The CDR3 protein is CASSRTGFRAFF. CDR3 bases: TGTGCCAGCAGCCGGACAGGGTTTCGAGCTTTCTTT. The rearrangement uses TRBV13 and TRBJ1-1, with TRBD1 matching over 8 bases. Germline V gene data show CDR1 as PRHDT and CDR2 as FYEKMQ (reference sequence). The V segment lost 5 bases and the J segment 10 bases; nucleotides outside the gene matches: 6. The CDR3 extends over 12 amino acids.

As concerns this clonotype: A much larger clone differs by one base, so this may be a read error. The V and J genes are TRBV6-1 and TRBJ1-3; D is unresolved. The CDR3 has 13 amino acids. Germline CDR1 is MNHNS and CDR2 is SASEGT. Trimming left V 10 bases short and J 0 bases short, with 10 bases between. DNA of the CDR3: TGTGCCACCACCCCGAGCTCTGGAAACACCATATATTTT. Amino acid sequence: CATTPSSGNTIYF.

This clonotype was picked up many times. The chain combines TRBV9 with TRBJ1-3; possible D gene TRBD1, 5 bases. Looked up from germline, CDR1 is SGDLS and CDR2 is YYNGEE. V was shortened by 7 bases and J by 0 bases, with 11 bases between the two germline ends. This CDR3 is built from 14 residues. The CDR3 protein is CASATENSGNTIYF. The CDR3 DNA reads TGTGCCAGCGCGACAGAGAACTCTGGAAACACCATATATTTT.

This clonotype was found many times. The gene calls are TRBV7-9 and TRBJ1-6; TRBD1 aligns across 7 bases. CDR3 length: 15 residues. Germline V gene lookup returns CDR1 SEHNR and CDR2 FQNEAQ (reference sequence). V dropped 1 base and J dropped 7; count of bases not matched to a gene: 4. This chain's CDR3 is CASSLEQGTNSPLHF. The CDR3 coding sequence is TGTGCCAGCAGCTTAGAACAGGGGACGAATTCACCCCTCCACTTT.

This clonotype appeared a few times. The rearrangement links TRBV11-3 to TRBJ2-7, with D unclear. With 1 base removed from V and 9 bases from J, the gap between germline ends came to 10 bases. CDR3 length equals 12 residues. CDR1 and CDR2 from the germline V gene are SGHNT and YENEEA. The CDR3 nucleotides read TGTGCCAGCAGCTTAGTGAGCTCCGCGCAGTACTTC. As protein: CASSLVSSAQYF.

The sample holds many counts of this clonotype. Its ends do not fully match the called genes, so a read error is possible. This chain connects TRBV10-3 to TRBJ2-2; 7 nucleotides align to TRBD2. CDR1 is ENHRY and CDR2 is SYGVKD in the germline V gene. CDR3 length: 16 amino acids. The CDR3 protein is CAISEFSGLATEELFF. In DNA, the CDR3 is TGTGCCATCAGTGAGTTTAGCGGGCTAGCAACCGAGGAGCTGTTTTTT.

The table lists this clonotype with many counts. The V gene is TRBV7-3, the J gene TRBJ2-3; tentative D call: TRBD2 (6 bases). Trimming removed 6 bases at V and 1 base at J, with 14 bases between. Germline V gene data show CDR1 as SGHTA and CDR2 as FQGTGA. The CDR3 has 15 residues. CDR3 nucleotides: TGTGCCAGCAGTCCACCCGGGAGCGGCACAGATACGCAGTATTTT. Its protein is CASSPPGSGTDTQYF. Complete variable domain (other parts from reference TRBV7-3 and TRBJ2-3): GAGVSQTPSNKVTEKGKYVELRCDPISGHTALYWYRQSLGQGPEFLIYFQGTGAADDSGLPNDRFFAVRPEGSVSTLKIQRTERGDSAVYLCASSPPGSGTDTQYFGPGTRLTVL.

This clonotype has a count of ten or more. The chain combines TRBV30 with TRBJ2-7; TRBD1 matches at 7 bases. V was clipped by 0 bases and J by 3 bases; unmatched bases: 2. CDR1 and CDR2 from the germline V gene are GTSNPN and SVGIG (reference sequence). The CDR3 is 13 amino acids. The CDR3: CAWSVPGGYEQYF. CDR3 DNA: TGTGCCTGGAGTGTACCAGGGGGCTACGAGCAGTACTTC.

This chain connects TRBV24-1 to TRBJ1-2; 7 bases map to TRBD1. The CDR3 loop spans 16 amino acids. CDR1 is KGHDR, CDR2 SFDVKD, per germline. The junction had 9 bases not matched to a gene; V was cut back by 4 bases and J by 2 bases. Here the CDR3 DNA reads TGTGCCACCAGTGACCCCGGGACAGACAAAAACTATGGCTACACCTTC. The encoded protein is CATSDPGTDKNYGYTF.

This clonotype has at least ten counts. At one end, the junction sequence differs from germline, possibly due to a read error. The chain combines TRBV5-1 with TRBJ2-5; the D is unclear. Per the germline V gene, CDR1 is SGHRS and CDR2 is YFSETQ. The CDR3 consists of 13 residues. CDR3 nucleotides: TGTGCCAGCAGCTTAGCTCGGCAAGAGACCCAGTACTTC. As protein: CASSLARQETQYF. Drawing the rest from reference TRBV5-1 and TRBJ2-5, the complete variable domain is KAGVTQTPRYLIKTRGQQVTLSCSPISGHRSVSWYQQTPGQGLQFLFEYFSETQRNKGNFPGRFSGRQFSNSRSEMNVSTLELGDSALYLCASSLARQETQYFGPGTRLLVL.

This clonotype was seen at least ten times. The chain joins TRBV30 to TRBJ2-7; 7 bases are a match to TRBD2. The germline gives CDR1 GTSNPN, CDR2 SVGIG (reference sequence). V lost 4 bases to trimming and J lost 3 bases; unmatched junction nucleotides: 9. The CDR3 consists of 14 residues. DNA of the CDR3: TGTGCCTGGAAGCGGGACTCCGACTTCTACGAGCAGTACTTC. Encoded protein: CAWKRDSDFYEQYF.

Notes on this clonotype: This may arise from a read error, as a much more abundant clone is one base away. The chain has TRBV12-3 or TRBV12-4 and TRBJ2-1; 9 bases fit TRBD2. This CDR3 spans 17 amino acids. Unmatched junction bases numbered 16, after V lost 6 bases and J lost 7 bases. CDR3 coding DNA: TGTGCCAGCAGACGATACTCTAGCGGGATTCCAAGGAATGAGCAGTTCTTC. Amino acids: CASRRYSSGIPRNEQFF.

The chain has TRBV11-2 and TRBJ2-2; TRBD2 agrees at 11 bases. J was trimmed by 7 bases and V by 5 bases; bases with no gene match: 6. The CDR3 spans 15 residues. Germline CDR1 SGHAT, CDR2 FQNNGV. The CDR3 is CASSQLAGAGGELFF. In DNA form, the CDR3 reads TGTGCCAGCAGCCAACTAGCGGGAGCAGGCGGGGAGCTGTTTTTT.

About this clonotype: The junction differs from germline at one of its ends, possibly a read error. CDR3 loop: CASSPSSGGRVTGELFF. The CDR3 DNA follows: TGTGCCAGCTCACCAAGCTCCGGCGGGAGAGTGACCGGGGAGCTGTTTTTT. The rearrangement joins TRBV10-1 to TRBJ2-2; 7 bases are a match to TRBD2. This CDR3 has 17 amino acids. Germline-derived CDR1 and CDR2 are WNHNN and SYGVQD (reference sequence).

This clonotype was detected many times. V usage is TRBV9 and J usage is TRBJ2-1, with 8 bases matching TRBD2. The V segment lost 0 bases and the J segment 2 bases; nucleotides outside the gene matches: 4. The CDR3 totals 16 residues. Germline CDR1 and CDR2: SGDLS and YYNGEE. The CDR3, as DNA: TGTGCCAGCAGCGTAGCGGTAGCGGGACCCTACAATGAGCAGTTCTTC. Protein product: CASSVAVAGPYNEQFF.

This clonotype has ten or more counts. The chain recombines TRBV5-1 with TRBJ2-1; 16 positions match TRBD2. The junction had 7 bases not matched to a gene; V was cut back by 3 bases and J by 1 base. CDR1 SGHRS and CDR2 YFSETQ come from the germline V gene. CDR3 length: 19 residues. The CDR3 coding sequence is TGCGCCAGCAGCTGGGGACTAGCGGGAGGGCCCCTTTCCTACAATGAGCAGTTCTTC. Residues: CASSWGLAGGPLSYNEQFF.

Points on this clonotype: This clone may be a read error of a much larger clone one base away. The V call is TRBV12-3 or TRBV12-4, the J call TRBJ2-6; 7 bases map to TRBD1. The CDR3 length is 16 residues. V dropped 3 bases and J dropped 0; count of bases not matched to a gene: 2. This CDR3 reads CASSFAGGSGANVLTF. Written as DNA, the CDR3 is TGTGCCAGCAGTTTCGCAGGGGGCTCTGGGGCCAACGTCCTGACTTTC.

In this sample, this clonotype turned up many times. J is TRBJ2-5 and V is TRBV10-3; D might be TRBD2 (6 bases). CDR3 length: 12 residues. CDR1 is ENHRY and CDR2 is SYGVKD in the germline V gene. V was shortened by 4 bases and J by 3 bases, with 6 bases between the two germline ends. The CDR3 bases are TGTGCCATCAGTGGCGGGAAAGAGACCCAGTACTTC. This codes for CAISGGKETQYF.

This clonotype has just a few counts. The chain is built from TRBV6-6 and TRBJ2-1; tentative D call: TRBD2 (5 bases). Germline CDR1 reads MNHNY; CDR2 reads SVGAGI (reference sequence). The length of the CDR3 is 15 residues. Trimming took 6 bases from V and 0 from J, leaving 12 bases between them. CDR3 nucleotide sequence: TGTGCCAGCAGAGGTTGGGAGAGCTCCTACAATGAGCAGTTCTTC. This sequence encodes CASRGWESSYNEQFF.

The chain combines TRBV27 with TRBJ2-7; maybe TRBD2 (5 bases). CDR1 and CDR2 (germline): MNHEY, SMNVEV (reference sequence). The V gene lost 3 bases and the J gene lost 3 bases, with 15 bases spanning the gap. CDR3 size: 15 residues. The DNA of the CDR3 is TGTGCCAGCAGTTTCGGTAGCGATGCTGACTACGAGCAGTACTTC. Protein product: CASSFGSDADYEQYF.

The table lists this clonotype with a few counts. CDR3 DNA: TGTGCCAGCAGTTTATCGGTCGGACTAGCGGGGCCCGGGCAGTTCTTC. Translation gives CASSLSVGLAGPGQFF. The rearrangement uses TRBV27 and TRBJ2-1, with TRBD2 matching over 12 bases. The CDR3 totals 16 residues. V gave up 0 bases and J gave up 12 bases; unmatched junction bases: 9. Looked up from germline, CDR1 is MNHEY and CDR2 is SMNVEV (reference sequence).

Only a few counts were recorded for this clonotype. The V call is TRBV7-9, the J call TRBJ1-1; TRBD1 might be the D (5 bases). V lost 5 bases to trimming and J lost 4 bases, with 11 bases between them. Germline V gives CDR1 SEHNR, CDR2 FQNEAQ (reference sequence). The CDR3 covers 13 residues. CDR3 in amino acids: CASSGMGGTEAFF. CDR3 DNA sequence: TGTGCCAGCAGCGGTATGGGGGGCACTGAAGCTTTCTTT.

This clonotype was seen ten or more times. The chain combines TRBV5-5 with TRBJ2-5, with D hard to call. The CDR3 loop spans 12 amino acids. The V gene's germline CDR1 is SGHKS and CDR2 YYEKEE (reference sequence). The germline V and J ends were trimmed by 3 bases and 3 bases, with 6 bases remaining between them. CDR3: CASSSQKETQYF. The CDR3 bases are TGTGCCAGCAGCTCTCAGAAAGAGACCCAGTACTTC.